These 27 T cell receptor beta chains share one sample of origin, sequenced in a study of blood T cells in healthy people across ages. A J-beta primer mix and a sample-barcoded 5' primer were used in a second PCR of roughly 7 to 12 cycles. TCRdb called the 5' RACE reads again in MiXCR, with one record for every CDR3 protein. The table lists over a million distinct CDR3 sequences, under 45% of them singletons. The sample consisted of blood. These TCRs come from a woman aged 60-75 years in good health.

This clonotype has a handful of counts. DNA for the CDR3: TGTGCCAGCAGCGCCCTAGCGGTAGCCTACGAGCAGTACTTC. Its translation is CASSALAVAYEQYF. This rearrangement joins TRBV13 to TRBJ2-7, with 7 bases identical to TRBD2. In germline, CDR1 is PRHDT, CDR2 FYEKMQ (reference sequence). Trimming cost V 5 bases and J 2 bases; bases outside gene matches: 6. The CDR3 sequence is 14 residues long.

This rearrangement joins TRBV20-1 to TRBJ2-5; 8 nucleotides match TRBD1. The germline gives CDR1 DFQATT, CDR2 SNEGSKA (reference sequence). There are 14 residues in the CDR3. V shed 3 bases, J shed 3 bases, and the junction held 6 bases outside the gene matches. Here the CDR3 DNA reads TGCAGTGCTAGGGAAATGACAGGGGAAGAGACCCAGTACTTC. The encoded protein is CSAREMTGEETQYF.

This clonotype has just one count. The chain uses TRBV12-3 or TRBV12-4 and TRBJ2-7, with a tentative D call TRBD1 (6 bases). The tail of the sequence fits TRBJ2-4 better, so the J call may be wrong. The CDR3 length is 13 residues. The CDR3 is CASSVNRAGIQYF. CDR3 nucleotide sequence: TGTGCCAGCAGTGTGAACAGGGCTGGCATTCAGTACTTC.

This clonotype was detected a few times. The chain recombines TRBV6-2 or TRBV6-3 with TRBJ2-5, with D possibly being TRBD1 (6 bases). Germline values: CDR1 MNHEY, CDR2 SVGEGT. This CDR3 contains 12 residues. V dropped 7 bases and J dropped 5 bases, with 11 bases sitting between them. CDR3 nucleotide sequence: TGTGCCAGCACCGATACAGGGGAGACCCAGTACTTC. It is translated as CASTDTGETQYF.

This chain links TRBV7-2 with TRBJ1-1; D may be TRBD1 (5 bases). The V end was cut by 0 bases, the J end by 6 bases, with 8 bases between. The CDR3 contains 13 residues. Germline CDR1 reads SGHTA; CDR2 reads FQGNSA. The CDR3 nucleotides read TGTGCCAGCAGCTTAGCGCAGGGACCTGAAGCTTTCTTT. It specifies CASSLAQGPEAFF.

This clonotype was seen only a few times. This chain links TRBV14 with TRBJ2-5; 7 nucleotides agree with TRBD2. The DNA end favors TRBJ2-7, so the J call may be wrong. Germline assignment: CDR1 SGHDN and CDR2 FVKESK. There are 15 residues in the CDR3. CDR3 sequence (DNA): TGTGCCAGCAGCCAAGGGGGGGGACCTCTCGGCGAGCAGTACTTC. Encoded protein: CASSQGGGPLGEQYF.

The gene calls are TRBV6-5 and TRBJ2-7, with 9 bases identical to TRBD1. With the DNA end fitting TRBJ2-5 better, the J assignment may be wrong. This CDR3 region has 20 residues. CDR1 and CDR2 (germline): MNHEY, SVGAGI. The CDR3 DNA reads TGTGCCAGCAGTTACGCTTCACCGTCACACAGTCACAGGGGGCGAGAGACCCAGTACTTC. Residues: CASSYASPSHSHRGRETQYF.

The chain's CDR3 is CASSLDRPAGNEQFF. CDR3 coding DNA: TGTGCCAGCAGCTTAGATCGGCCCGCTGGGAATGAGCAGTTCTTC. The genes are TRBV7-2 and TRBJ2-1; D gene unclear. The germline V and J ends were trimmed by 1 base and 7 bases, with 14 bases remaining between them. There are 15 residues in the CDR3. Per the germline V gene, CDR1 is SGHTA and CDR2 is FQGNSA.

This clonotype has a handful of counts. The rearrangement joins TRBV4-1 to TRBJ2-3; 8 bases line up with TRBD1. This CDR3 is built from 17 residues. Germline-derived CDR1 and CDR2 are MGHRA and YSYEKL. With V trimmed by 5 bases and J by 5 bases, 15 bases remained unmatched. For the CDR3, the DNA is TGCGCCAGCAGCTCGAGGACAGGGATGAATTCAGAAGATACGCAGTATTTT. It is translated as CASSSRTGMNSEDTQYF.

This clonotype was detected ten times or more. The chain couples TRBV9 to TRBJ2-1; D gene unclear. V was clipped by 0 bases and J by 2 bases, with 6 bases between them. The CDR3 runs to 14 residues. From germline, CDR1 is SGDLS and CDR2 YYNGEE. CDR3 residues: CASSVGITYNEQFF. CDR3 bases: TGTGCCAGCAGCGTAGGGATCACCTACAATGAGCAGTTCTTC. The variable domain in full, with the rest retrieved from reference TRBV9 and TRBJ2-1, is DSGVTQTPKHLITATGQRVTLRCSPRSGDLSVYWYQQSLDQGLQFLIQYYNGEERAKGNILERFSAQQFPDLHSELNLSSLELGDSALYFCASSVGITYNEQFFGPGTRLTVL.

This clonotype was observed many times. This chain connects TRBV28 to TRBJ2-7, with D possibly TRBD2 on 5 matching bases. Deletions cut 7 bases from V and 2 bases from J, with 21 bases between. Germline-derived CDR1 and CDR2 are MDHEN and SYDVKM. There are 16 residues in the CDR3. CDR3 residues: CASKGGPPDIPYEQYF. The CDR3 region has the DNA TGTGCCAGCAAAGGAGGCCCCCCCGACATACCCTACGAGCAGTACTTC.

The rearrangement uses TRBV7-2 and TRBJ2-7; 7 bases are shared with TRBD2. The length of the CDR3 is 14 residues. The germline CDR1 and CDR2 sequences are SGHTA and FQGNSA. Trimming at V came to 1 base and at J to 5 bases, leaving 5 bases not matched to a gene. Here the CDR3 reads CASSLDAGADEQYF. The DNA for the CDR3 is TGTGCCAGCAGCTTAGATGCGGGAGCGGACGAGCAGTACTTC.

The chain carries TRBV20-1 and TRBJ2-7; 7 positions match TRBD1. This CDR3 has 16 amino acids. The V gene end was trimmed by 2 bases and the J gene end by 0 bases; junction bases not matched to a gene: 10. The germline CDR1 and CDR2 sequences are DFQATT and SNEGSKA (reference sequence). CDR3 in DNA: TGCAGTGCTAGATCAACGACAGGGATCAGCTCCTACGAGCAGTACTTC. It is translated as CSARSTTGISSYEQYF.

This clonotype turned up a few times. The chain is built from TRBV15 and TRBJ2-5; D is unclear. CDR3 length equals 14 residues. Germline-derived CDR1 and CDR2 are LNHNV and YYDKDF (reference sequence). Trimming pared 1 base from V and 5 bases from J, leaving 11 bases between. The CDR3 loop reads CATSRAHATETQYF. As DNA, the CDR3 is TGTGCCACCAGCAGAGCTCATGCCACGGAGACCCAGTACTTC.

CDR3 sequence reads: CASRRLAGVWQETQFF. The CDR3 DNA sequence: TGTGCCAGCCGGAGACTAGCGGGAGTGTGGCAAGAGACCCAGTTCTTC. The chain combines TRBV28 with TRBJ2-5; 12 bases are shared with TRBD2. TRBJ2-1 matches the DNA end more closely, so the J call is doubtful. CDR1 and CDR2 from the germline V gene are MDHEN and SYDVKM. The CDR3 length is 16 residues.

Concerning this clonotype itself: A junction boundary mismatches the germline segment, possibly from a read error. The genes are TRBV29-1 and TRBJ1-2; 7 bases match TRBD1. Germline-derived CDR1 and CDR2 are SQVTM and ANQGSEA. This CDR3 contains 14 residues. CDR3 protein: CSAEGTDLNYGYTF. CDR3 nucleotide sequence: TGCAGCGCTGAAGGGACAGACTTAAACTATGGCTACACCTTC.

With regard to this clonotype: At one end, the junction sequence differs from germline, possibly due to a read error. This chain links TRBV7-9 with TRBJ2-1, with TRBD2 matching 7 bases. This CDR3 has 16 amino acids. Germline V CDR1 and CDR2: SEHNR, FQNEAQ (reference sequence). The CDR3 DNA follows: TGTGCCAGCAGCTCCCCTAGCGGCAGCTCCTACAATGGGCAGTTCTTC. Protein: CASSSPSGSSYNGQFF.

V and J are TRBV6-2 or TRBV6-3 and TRBJ2-7; 8 bases match TRBD2. J lost 7 bases, V lost 4 bases, and 12 bases had no gene match. Germline CDR1 is MNHEY and CDR2 is SVGEGT. This CDR3 contains 15 residues. CDR3 loop: CASSSGTRVGNEQYF. CDR3 in DNA: TGTGCCAGCAGTTCCGGGACTAGAGTTGGCAATGAGCAGTACTTC.

The chain is built from TRBV20-1 and TRBJ2-3; 7 bases are a match to TRBD2. The germline CDR1 and CDR2 sequences are DFQATT and SNEGSKA (reference sequence). Germline trimming cut 5 bases from V and 4 bases from J; bases unmatched to any gene: 12. The CDR3 has 15 residues. The CDR3 sequence: CSALPGTGRPDTQYF. Here the CDR3 DNA reads TGCAGTGCTCTGCCCGGTACCGGGAGGCCAGATACGCAGTATTTT.

The V and J genes are TRBV10-3 and TRBJ1-5; D remains ambiguous. Per germline, CDR1 ENHRY and CDR2 SYGVKD. V shed 1 base and J shed 0 bases, with 16 bases lying between them. This CDR3 region has 18 residues. The CDR3: CAISELPPLANSNQPQHF. As DNA, the CDR3 is TGTGCCATCAGTGAGTTACCCCCGCTGGCTAATAGCAATCAGCCCCAGCATTTT.

The chain uses TRBV27 and TRBJ2-7; 10 bases align to TRBD1. This CDR3 contains 15 residues. Looked up from germline, CDR1 is MNHEY and CDR2 is SMNVEV (reference sequence). J lost 5 bases, V lost 4 bases, and 8 bases had no gene match. Here the CDR3 DNA reads TGTGCCAGCAGTTCCCCCGGGACAGGGGTCAACGAGCAGTACTTC. Protein sequence: CASSSPGTGVNEQYF.

The chain has TRBV7-8 and TRBJ2-5; 9 bases align to TRBD2. Trimming removed 5 bases from V and 7 bases from J; junction bases left unmatched: 8. CDR1 and CDR2 (germline): SGHVS, FQNEAQ. The CDR3 contains 14 residues. Here the CDR3 DNA reads TGTGCCAGCAGCCAAAGAGCGGGAGGAGGGACCCAGTACTTC. It codes for CASSQRAGGGTQYF.

This rearrangement joins TRBV20-1 to TRBJ1-6, with D unclear. CDR3 length equals 14 residues. CDR1 DFQATT and CDR2 SNEGSKA come from the germline V gene (reference sequence). The V end lost 6 bases, the J end lost 0 bases, and 9 bases lay between the germline ends. The CDR3 sequence: CSAPDGSYNSPLHF. The CDR3 region has the DNA TGCAGTGCGCCAGACGGCTCCTATAATTCACCCCTCCACTTT.

This clonotype occurred a few times. The rearrangement uses TRBV27 and TRBJ2-1; D not certain. Trimming shortened V by 3 bases and J by 0 bases, and 9 bases separated the two germline ends. Germline values: CDR1 MNHEY, CDR2 SMNVEV (reference sequence). This CDR3 is 15 amino acids long. This chain's CDR3 is CASSFKPLSYNEQFF. As DNA, the CDR3 is TGTGCCAGCAGTTTTAAACCGCTCTCCTACAATGAGCAGTTCTTC.

The rearrangement links TRBV3-1 to TRBJ2-7; D gene ambiguous. Trimming took off 0 bases at V and 3 bases at J, with 9 bases between the two ends. Germline CDR1 reads LGHDT; CDR2 reads YNNKEL (reference sequence). This CDR3 has 14 residues. The CDR3 protein is CASSQDYRVYEQYF. The CDR3, as DNA: TGTGCCAGCAGCCAAGATTATCGGGTCTACGAGCAGTACTTC.

The chain uses TRBV27 and TRBJ2-5, with TRBD2 identical over 12 bases. CDR1 is MNHEY, CDR2 SMNVEV, per germline (reference sequence). The CDR3 is made up of 14 amino acids. With 6 bases clipped from V and 9 bases from J, the junction kept 8 bases outside the gene matches. CDR3 residues: CASRWTSGMRAQYF. The CDR3, as DNA: TGTGCCAGCAGATGGACTAGCGGGATGAGGGCCCAGTACTTC.

J is TRBJ2-7 and V is TRBV11-2; D might be TRBD1 (6 bases). This CDR3 contains 15 residues. Looked up from germline, CDR1 is SGHAT and CDR2 is FQNNGV. V lost 4 bases, J lost 4 bases, and 17 bases lay in between. The chain's CDR3 is CASSSVPGARYEQYF. CDR3 in DNA: TGTGCCAGCAGCTCGGTACCAGGGGCAAGGTACGAGCAGTACTTC.